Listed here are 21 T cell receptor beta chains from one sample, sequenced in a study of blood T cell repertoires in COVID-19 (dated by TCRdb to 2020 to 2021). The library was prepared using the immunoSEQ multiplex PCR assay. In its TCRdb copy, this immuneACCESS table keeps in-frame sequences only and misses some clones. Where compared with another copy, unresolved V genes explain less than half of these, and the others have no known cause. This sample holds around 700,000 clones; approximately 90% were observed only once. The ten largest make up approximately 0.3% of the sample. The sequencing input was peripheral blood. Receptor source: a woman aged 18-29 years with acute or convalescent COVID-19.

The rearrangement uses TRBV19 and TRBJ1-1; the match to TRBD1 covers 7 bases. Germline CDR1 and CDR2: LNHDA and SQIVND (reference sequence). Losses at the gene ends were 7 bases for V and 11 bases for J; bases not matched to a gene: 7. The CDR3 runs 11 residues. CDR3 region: CASTEGAGAFF. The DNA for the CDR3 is TGTGCCAGTACCGAGGGGGCGGGGGCTTTCTTT.

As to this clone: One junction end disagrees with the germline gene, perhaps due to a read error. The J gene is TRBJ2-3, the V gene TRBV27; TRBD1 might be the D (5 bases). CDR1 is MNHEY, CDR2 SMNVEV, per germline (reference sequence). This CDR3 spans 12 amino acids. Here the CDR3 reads CASSDHTGTQYF. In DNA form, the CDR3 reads TGTGCCAGCAGCGATCACACAGGTACGCAGTATTTT.

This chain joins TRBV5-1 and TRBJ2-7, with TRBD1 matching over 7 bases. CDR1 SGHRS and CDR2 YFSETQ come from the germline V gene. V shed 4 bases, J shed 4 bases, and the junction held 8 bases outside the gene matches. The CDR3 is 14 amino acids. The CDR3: CASSRDSQNYEQYF. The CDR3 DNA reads TGCGCCAGCAGCCGGGACAGTCAGAATTACGAGCAGTACTTC.

The CDR3 bases are TGTGCCAGCAGTTACCGCGGGACAGGGTCCTACGAGCAGTACTTC. Translating it yields CASSYRGTGSYEQYF. The chain uses TRBV6-5 and TRBJ2-7; TRBD1 aligns across 9 bases. The germline CDR1 and CDR2 sequences are MNHEY and SVGAGI. The CDR3 runs to 15 residues. V dropped 2 bases and J dropped 1; count of bases not matched to a gene: 3.

Here the CDR3 reads CASSGAELHF. The CDR3 bases are TGTGCCAGCAGTGGGGCAGAACTCCACTTT. The chain couples TRBV2 to TRBJ1-6, with D uncertain. From germline, CDR1 is SNHLY and CDR2 FYNNEI. The CDR3 sequence is 10 residues long. Trimming left V 4 bases short and J 16 bases short, with 8 bases between.

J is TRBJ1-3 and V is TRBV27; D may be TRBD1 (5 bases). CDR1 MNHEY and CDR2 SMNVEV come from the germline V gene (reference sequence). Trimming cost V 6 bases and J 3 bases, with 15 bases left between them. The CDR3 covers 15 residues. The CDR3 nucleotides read TGTGCCAGCAGCCCCAGGGTATTAGATGGAAACACCATATATTTT. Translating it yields CASSPRVLDGNTIYF.

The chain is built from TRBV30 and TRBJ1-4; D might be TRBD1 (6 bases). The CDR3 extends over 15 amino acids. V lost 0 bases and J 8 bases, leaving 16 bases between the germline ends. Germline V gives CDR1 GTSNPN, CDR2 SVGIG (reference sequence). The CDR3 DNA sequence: TGTGCCTGGAGTGTACCCTACAGGGTTTCGGAAAAACTGTTTTTT. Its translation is CAWSVPYRVSEKLFF. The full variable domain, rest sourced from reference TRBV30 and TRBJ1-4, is SQTIHQWPATLVQPVGSPLSLECTVEGTSNPNLYWYRQAAGRGLQLLFYSVGIGQISSEVPQNLSASRPQDRQFILSSKKLLLSDSGFYLCAWSVPYRVSEKLFFGSGTQLSVL.

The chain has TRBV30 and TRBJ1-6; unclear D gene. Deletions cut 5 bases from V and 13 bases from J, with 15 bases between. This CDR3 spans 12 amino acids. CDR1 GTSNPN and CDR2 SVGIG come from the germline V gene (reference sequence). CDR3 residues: CAWAPGWSPLHF. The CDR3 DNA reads TGTGCCTGGGCCCCGGGGTGGAGTCCCCTCCACTTT.

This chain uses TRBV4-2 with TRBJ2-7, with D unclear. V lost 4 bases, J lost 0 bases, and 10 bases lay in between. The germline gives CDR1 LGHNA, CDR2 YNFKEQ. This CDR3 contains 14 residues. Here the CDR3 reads CASSPYLNSYEQYF. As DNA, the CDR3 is TGTGCCAGCAGCCCCTACTTGAACTCCTACGAGCAGTACTTC.

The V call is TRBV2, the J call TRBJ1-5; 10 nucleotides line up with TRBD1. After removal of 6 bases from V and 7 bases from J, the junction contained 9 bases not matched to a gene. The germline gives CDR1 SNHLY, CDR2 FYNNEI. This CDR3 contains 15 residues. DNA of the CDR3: TGTGCCAGCAGAGGCGGGACAGGGGAAAGACAGCCCCAGCATTTT. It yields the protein CASRGGTGERQPQHF. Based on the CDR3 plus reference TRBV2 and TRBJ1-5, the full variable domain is EPEVTQTPSHQVTQMGQEVILRCVPISNHLYFYWYRQILGQKVEFLVSFYNNEISEKSEIFDDQFSVERPDGSNFTLKIRSTKLEDSAMYFCASRGGTGERQPQHFGDGTRLSIL.

The CDR3 reads CMVGRNEQFF. In DNA, the CDR3 is TGCATGGTTGGGCGCAATGAGCAGTTCTTC. The V and J genes are TRBV20-1 and TRBJ2-1; D gene ambiguous. Germline-derived CDR1 and CDR2 are DFQATT and SNEGSKA (reference sequence). The CDR3 spans 10 residues.

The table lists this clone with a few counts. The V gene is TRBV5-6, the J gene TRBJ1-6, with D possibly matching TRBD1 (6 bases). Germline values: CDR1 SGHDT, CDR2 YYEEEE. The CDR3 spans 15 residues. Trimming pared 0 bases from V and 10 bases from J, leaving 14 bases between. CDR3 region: CASSLETRGMSPLHF. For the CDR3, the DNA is TGTGCCAGCAGCTTGGAAACCAGGGGAATGTCACCCCTCCACTTT.

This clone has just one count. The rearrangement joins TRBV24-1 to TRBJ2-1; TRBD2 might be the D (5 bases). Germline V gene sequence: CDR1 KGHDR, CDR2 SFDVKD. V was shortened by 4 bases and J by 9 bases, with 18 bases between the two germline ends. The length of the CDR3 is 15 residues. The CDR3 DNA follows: TGTGCCACCAGTGACCCAGGACTCACCACCGCTGAGCAGTTCTTC. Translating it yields CATSDPGLTTAEQFF.

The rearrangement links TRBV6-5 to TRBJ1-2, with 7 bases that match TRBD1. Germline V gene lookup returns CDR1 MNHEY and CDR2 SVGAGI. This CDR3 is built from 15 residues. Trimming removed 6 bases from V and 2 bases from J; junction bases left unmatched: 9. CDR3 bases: TGTGCCAGCAGACTTGAGGGGGCGCGGAACTATGGCTACACCTTC. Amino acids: CASRLEGARNYGYTF.

In DNA form, the CDR3 reads TGTGCCAGCATACAGGGATCTAACTATGGCTACACCTTC. Its translation is CASIQGSNYGYTF. V usage is TRBV7-9 and J usage is TRBJ1-2; tentatively, D is TRBD1 (6 bases). Germline V gene sequence: CDR1 SEHNR, CDR2 FQNEAQ (reference sequence). The V end lost 7 bases, the J end lost 0 bases, and 9 bases lay between the germline ends. This CDR3 region has 13 residues.

The CDR3 coding sequence is TGTGCCAGCACCCCCCGCCGGATGGGCAATGGCTACACCTTC. Its translation: CASTPRRMGNGYTF. The J gene is TRBJ1-2, the V gene TRBV5-6, with D unresolved. This CDR3 contains 14 residues. Germline CDR1 is SGHDT and CDR2 is YYEEEE. Deletions cut 6 bases from V and 6 bases from J, with 18 bases between.

The CDR3 nucleotides are TGTGCCTGGAGTGTACGAGGTGCGGGGAATTCACCCCTCCACTTT. It translates to CAWSVRGAGNSPLHF. The V gene is TRBV30, the J gene TRBJ1-6; D remains ambiguous. CDR1 and CDR2 from the germline V gene are GTSNPN and SVGIG (reference sequence). The CDR3 covers 15 residues. The V and J ends lost 0 bases and 7 bases respectively, with 13 bases between them.

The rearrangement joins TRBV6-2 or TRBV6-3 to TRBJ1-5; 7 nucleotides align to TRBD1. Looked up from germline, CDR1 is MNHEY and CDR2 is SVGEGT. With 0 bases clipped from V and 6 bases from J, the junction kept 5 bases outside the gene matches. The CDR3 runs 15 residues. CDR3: CASSYSRTGAQPQHF. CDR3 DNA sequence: TGTGCCAGCAGTTACTCGAGGACAGGCGCTCAGCCCCAGCATTTT.

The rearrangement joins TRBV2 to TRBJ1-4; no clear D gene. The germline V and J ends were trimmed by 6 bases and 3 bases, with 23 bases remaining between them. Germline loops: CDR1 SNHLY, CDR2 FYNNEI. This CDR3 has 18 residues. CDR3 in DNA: TGTGCCAGCAGCGAGGGATGGGATGAAGGAGGGTCTAATGAAAAACTGTTTTTT. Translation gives CASSEGWDEGGSNEKLFF. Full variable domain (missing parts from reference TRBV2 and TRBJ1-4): EPEVTQTPSHQVTQMGQEVILRCVPISNHLYFYWYRQILGQKVEFLVSFYNNEISEKSEIFDDQFSVERPDGSNFTLKIRSTKLEDSAMYFCASSEGWDEGGSNEKLFFGSGTQLSVL.

CDR3 loop: CAGGELNQPQHF. DNA of the CDR3: TGTGCCGGGGGGGAGCTTAATCAGCCCCAGCATTTT. This sequence joins TRBV19 and TRBJ1-5, with D tentatively TRBD1 (5 bases). This CDR3 is 12 amino acids long. Trimming cost V 11 bases and J 4 bases, with 12 bases left between them. CDR1 LNHDA and CDR2 SQIVND come from the germline V gene (reference sequence).

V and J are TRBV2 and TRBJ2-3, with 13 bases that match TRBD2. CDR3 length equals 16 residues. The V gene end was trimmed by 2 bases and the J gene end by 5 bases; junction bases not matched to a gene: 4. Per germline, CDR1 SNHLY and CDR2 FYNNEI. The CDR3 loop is CASSERTSGGRDTQYF. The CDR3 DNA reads TGTGCCAGCAGTGAAAGGACTAGCGGGGGAAGAGATACGCAGTATTTT.